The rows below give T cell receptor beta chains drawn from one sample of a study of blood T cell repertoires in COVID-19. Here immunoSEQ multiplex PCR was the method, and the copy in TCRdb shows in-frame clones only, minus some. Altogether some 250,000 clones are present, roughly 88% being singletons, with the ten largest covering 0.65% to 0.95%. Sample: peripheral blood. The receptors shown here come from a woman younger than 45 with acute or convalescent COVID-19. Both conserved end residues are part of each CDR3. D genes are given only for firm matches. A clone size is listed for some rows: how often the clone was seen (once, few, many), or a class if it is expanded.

cdr3_nt: TGTGCCAGCAGCGTAGGGCAGGTCTCCGAGCAGTACTTC
cdr3_aa: CASSVGQVSEQYF
v_call: TRBV9
clone_size: -
j_call: TRBJ2-7
cdr3_length: 13
d_call: -

cdr3_nt: TGCGCCAGCAGCCATGGACAGGGGGGGACTGAAGCTTTCTTT
cdr3_aa: CASSHGQGGTEAFF
v_call: TRBV5-1
clone_size: -
j_call: TRBJ1-1
cdr3_length: 14
d_call: TRBD1

cdr3_nt: TGTGCCAGCAGGCCGATAGATCCCTACGAGCAGTACTTC
cdr3_aa: CASRPIDPYEQYF
v_call: TRBV7-9
clone_size: -
j_call: TRBJ2-7
cdr3_length: 13
d_call: -

cdr3_nt: TGTGCCAGCAGCCGCCTGGACAGGGGCCCAAGCTCTGGAAACACCATATATTTT
cdr3_aa: CASSRLDRGPSSGNTIYF
v_call: TRBV3-1/TRBV3-2
clone_size: -
j_call: TRBJ1-3
cdr3_length: 18
d_call: TRBD1

cdr3_nt: TGTGCCAGCAGTACTTCCGGGACAGTCTATGGCTACACCTTC
cdr3_aa: CASSTSGTVYGYTF
v_call: TRBV27
clone_size: once
j_call: TRBJ1-2
cdr3_length: 14
d_call: TRBD1

cdr3_nt: TGTGCCAGCAGCTTATCGGCAGGGAATTCACCCCTCCACTTT
cdr3_aa: CASSLSAGNSPLHF
v_call: TRBV7-3
clone_size: -
j_call: TRBJ1-6
cdr3_length: 14
d_call: -

cdr3_nt: TGTGCCAGCAGCTTGGGTCTAGTTCGAGAGACCCAGTACTTC
cdr3_aa: CASSLGLVRETQYF
v_call: TRBV5-8
clone_size: -
j_call: TRBJ2-5
cdr3_length: 14
d_call: -

cdr3_nt: TGTGCCAGCAGCTTTACCCGGGACAGGGTTTCTGGAAACACCATATATTTT
cdr3_aa: CASSFTRDRVSGNTIYF
v_call: TRBV7-9
clone_size: -
j_call: TRBJ1-3
cdr3_length: 17
d_call: TRBD1

cdr3_nt: TGTGCCAGCAGCGAGGGAGCGGCAATGAGCACAGATACGCAGTATTTT
cdr3_aa: CASSEGAAMSTDTQYF
v_call: TRBV7-9
clone_size: -
j_call: TRBJ2-3
cdr3_length: 16
d_call: -

cdr3_nt: TGCGCCAGCAGACGAGATGAGGGGGGGGAAAAACTGTTTTTT
cdr3_aa: CASRRDEGGEKLFF
v_call: TRBV4-3
clone_size: -
j_call: TRBJ1-4
cdr3_length: 14
d_call: -

cdr3_nt: TGTGCCAGCAGTCAGACTAGCGGGAGGGTGATCAACAATGAGCAGTTCTTC
cdr3_aa: CASSQTSGRVINNEQFF
v_call: TRBV6-6
clone_size: -
j_call: TRBJ2-1
cdr3_length: 17
d_call: TRBD2

cdr3_nt: TGCGCCAGCAGTAACCGGGACAAGCATTTT
cdr3_aa: CASSNRDKHF
v_call: TRBV23-1
clone_size: -
j_call: TRBJ1-5
cdr3_length: 10
d_call: -

cdr3_nt: TGTGCCAGCAGCTATGCGGCCTACAATGAGCAGTTCTTC
cdr3_aa: CASSYAAYNEQFF
v_call: TRBV11-2
clone_size: -
j_call: TRBJ2-1
cdr3_length: 13
d_call: -

cdr3_nt: TGTGCCAGCAGCCAGAGGACAGGTGGGTCCGAGCAGTACTTC
cdr3_aa: CASSQRTGGSEQYF
v_call: TRBV3-1/TRBV3-2
clone_size: -
j_call: TRBJ2-7
cdr3_length: 14
d_call: TRBD1

cdr3_nt: TGTGCCAGCAGCTTAGGTGGCTCCAGCTCCTATAATTCACCCCTCCACTTT
cdr3_aa: CASSLGGSSSYNSPLHF
v_call: TRBV7-2
clone_size: once
j_call: TRBJ1-6
cdr3_length: 17
d_call: -

cdr3_nt: TGTGCCAGCAGCCGTGACAGGGGAGAGACCCAGTACTTC
cdr3_aa: CASSRDRGETQYF
v_call: TRBV5-4
clone_size: -
j_call: TRBJ2-5
cdr3_length: 13
d_call: TRBD1

cdr3_nt: TGCGCCAGCAGCTCCAATCTTGGCCACAGCACAGATACGCAGTATTTT
cdr3_aa: CASSSNLGHSTDTQYF
v_call: TRBV5-1
clone_size: -
j_call: TRBJ2-3
cdr3_length: 16
d_call: -